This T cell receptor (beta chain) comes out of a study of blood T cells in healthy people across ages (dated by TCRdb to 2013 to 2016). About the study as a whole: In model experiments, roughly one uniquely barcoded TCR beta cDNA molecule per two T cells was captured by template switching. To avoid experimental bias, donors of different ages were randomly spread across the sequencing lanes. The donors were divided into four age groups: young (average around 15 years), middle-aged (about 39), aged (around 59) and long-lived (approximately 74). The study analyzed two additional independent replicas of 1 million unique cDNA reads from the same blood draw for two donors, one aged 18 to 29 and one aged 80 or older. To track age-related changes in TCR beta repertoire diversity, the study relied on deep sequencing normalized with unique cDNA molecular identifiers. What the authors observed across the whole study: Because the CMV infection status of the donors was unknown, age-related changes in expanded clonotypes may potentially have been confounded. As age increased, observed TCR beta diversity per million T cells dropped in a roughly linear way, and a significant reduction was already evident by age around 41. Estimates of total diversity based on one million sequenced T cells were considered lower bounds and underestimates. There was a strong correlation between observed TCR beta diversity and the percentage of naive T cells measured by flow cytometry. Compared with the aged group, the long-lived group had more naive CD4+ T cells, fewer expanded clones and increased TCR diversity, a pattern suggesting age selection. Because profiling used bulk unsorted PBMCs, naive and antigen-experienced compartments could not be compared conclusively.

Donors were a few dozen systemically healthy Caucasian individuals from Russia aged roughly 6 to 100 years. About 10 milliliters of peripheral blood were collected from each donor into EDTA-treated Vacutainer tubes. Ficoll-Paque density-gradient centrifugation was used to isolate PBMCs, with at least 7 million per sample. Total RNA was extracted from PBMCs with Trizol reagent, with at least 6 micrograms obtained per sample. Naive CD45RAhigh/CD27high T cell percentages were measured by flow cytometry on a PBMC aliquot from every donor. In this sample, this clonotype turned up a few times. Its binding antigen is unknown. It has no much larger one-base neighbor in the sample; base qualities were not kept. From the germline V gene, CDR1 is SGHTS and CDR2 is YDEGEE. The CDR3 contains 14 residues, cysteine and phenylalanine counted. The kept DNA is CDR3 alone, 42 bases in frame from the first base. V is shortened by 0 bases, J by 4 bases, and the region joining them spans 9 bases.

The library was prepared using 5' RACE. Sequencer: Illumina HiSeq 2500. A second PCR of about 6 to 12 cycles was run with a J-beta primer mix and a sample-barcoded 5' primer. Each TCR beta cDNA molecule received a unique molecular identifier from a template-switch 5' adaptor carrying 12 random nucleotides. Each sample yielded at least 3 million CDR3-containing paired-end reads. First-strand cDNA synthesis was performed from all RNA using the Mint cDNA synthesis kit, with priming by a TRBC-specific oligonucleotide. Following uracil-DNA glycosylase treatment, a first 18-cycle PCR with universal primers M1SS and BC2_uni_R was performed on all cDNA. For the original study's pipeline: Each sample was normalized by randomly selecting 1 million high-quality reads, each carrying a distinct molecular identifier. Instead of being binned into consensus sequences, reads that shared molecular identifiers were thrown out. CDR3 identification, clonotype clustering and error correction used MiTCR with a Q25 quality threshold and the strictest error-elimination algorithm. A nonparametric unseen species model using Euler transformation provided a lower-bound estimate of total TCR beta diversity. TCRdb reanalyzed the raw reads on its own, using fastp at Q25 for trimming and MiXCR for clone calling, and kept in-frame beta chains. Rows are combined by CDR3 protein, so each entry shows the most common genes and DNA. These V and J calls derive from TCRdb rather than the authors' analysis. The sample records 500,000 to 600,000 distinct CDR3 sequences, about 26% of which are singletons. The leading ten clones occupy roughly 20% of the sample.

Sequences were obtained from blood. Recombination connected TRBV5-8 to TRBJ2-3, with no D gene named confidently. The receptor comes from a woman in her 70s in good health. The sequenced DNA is TGTGCCAGCAGCTTGGCTGGGTCCCCAGATACGCAGTATTTT. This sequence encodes CASSLAGSPDTQYF. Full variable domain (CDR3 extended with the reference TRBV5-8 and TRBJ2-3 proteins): EAGVTQSPTHLIKTRGQQATLRCSPISGHTSVYWYQQALGLGLQFLLWYDEGEERNRGNFPPRFSGRQFPNYSSELNVNALELEDSALYLCASSLAGSPDTQYFGPGTRLTVL.